The 17 T cell receptor beta chains given below trace back to one sample, sequenced in a study of blood T cell repertoires in COVID-19 (dated by TCRdb to between 2020 and 2021). Library preparation was by the immunoSEQ multiplex PCR assay. TCRdb stores this immuneACCESS table with in-frame sequences only. Part of the clones is absent; in the studies checked, under half of the shortfall reflects unresolved V genes, and no reason is known for the rest. This sample lists hundreds of thousands of clones; 85% to 90% were detected once. The ten largest account for about 1.6% of the sample. The sequencing sample was made of PBMCs or T cells enriched from blood (not recorded which). Receptors were obtained from a woman between 50 and 59 years old who had recovered from COVID-19.

The V gene is TRBV6-5, the J gene TRBJ2-1, with 12 positions matching TRBD2. Germline values: CDR1 MNHEY, CDR2 SVGAGI. Trimming removed 2 bases from V and 10 bases from J; junction bases left unmatched: 3. This CDR3 is 14 amino acids long. The CDR3 is CASSYLLAGGEQFF. Written as DNA, the CDR3 is TGTGCCAGCAGTTACCTTCTAGCGGGAGGGGAGCAGTTCTTC.

This rearrangement joins TRBV10-3 to TRBJ2-5, with D maybe TRBD2 (5 bases). CDR3 size: 14 residues. V was clipped by 0 bases and J by 1 base, with 6 bases between them. The germline V gene has CDR1 ENHRY and CDR2 SYGVKD. CDR3 in DNA: TGTGCCATCAGTGAGTCGAGGGTCCAAGAGACCCAGTACTTC. Encoded protein: CAISESRVQETQYF.

The chain couples TRBV27 to TRBJ2-5; 9 bases line up with TRBD1. Germline-derived CDR1 and CDR2 are MNHEY and SMNVEV (reference sequence). V was clipped by 5 bases and J by 2 bases; unmatched bases: 12. The CDR3 contains 17 residues. The CDR3 loop reads CASSPRPGQGTQETQYF. CDR3 DNA sequence: TGTGCCAGCAGTCCTAGACCGGGACAGGGCACACAAGAGACCCAGTACTTC.

The chain links TRBV6-1 to TRBJ2-7, with 10 positions matching TRBD1. The J segment lost 5 bases and the V segment lost 4 bases, leaving 17 bases of the junction unmatched. The germline V gene encodes CDR1 MNHNS and CDR2 SASEGT. The CDR3 contains 18 residues. CDR3 bases: TGTGCCAGCAGTGTCTTCCGGGACAGGGGAATCATTATCGACGAGCAGTACTTC. It codes for CASSVFRDRGIIIDEQYF.

This chain joins TRBV5-1 and TRBJ2-7, with 13 bases matching TRBD2. CDR1 and CDR2 from the germline V gene are SGHRS and YFSETQ. The CDR3 is 16 residues long. V dropped 4 bases and J dropped 4; count of bases not matched to a gene: 8. The CDR3 DNA follows: TGCGCCAGCAGCCAAATTGGGACTAGCGGGATGTACGAGCAGTACTTC. Encoded protein: CASSQIGTSGMYEQYF.

The chain employs TRBV30 and TRBJ1-1; D is unclear. The V end lost 4 bases, the J end lost 1 base, and 10 bases lay between the germline ends. Looked up from germline, CDR1 is GTSNPN and CDR2 is SVGIG (reference sequence). This CDR3 has 13 amino acids. CDR3 sequence (DNA): TGTGCCTGGACCCCCGACAAGAACACTGAAGCTTTCTTT. Translation: CAWTPDKNTEAFF.

The rearrangement links TRBV19 to TRBJ1-1; no firm D call. CDR3 length equals 16 residues. CDR1 and CDR2 (germline): LNHDA, SQIVND (reference sequence). V lost 8 bases and J lost 2, with 21 bases in between. CDR3 nucleotides: TGTGCCAGTCATGGAGGCGAAATGGTTTTTAACACTGAAGCTTTCTTT. Translating gives CASHGGEMVFNTEAFF.

J is TRBJ2-7 and V is TRBV27, with TRBD1 matching 11 bases. This CDR3 region has 13 residues. V lost 4 bases, J lost 6 bases, and 2 bases stayed unmatched. Germline assignment: CDR1 MNHEY and CDR2 SMNVEV (reference sequence). The CDR3 is CASSWTGGIEQYF. The CDR3 coding sequence is TGTGCCAGCAGTTGGACAGGGGGCATCGAGCAGTACTTC.

The chain has TRBV19 and TRBJ2-2, with TRBD2 as a possible D gene (6 bases). V lost 7 bases and J lost 8, with 20 bases in between. The CDR3 loop spans 15 amino acids. Germline V gene sequence: CDR1 LNHDA, CDR2 SQIVND (reference sequence). CDR3 bases: TGTGCCAGTACGGGAACTAAGGGACTTTTGGGGGAGCTGTTTTTT. This encodes CASTGTKGLLGELFF.

This clone was recorded once. The chain uses TRBV12-5 and TRBJ2-1; TRBD2 matches 11 bases. The CDR3 is made up of 14 amino acids. Trimming cost V 8 bases and J 7 bases; bases outside gene matches: 7. Germline assignment: CDR1 LGHNT and CDR2 FRNRAP. CDR3 amino acids: CASNVAGGGNEQFF. The CDR3 DNA sequence: TGTGCTAGTAACGTAGCGGGAGGGGGGAATGAGCAGTTCTTC. The whole variable domain, remainder taken from reference TRBV12-5 and TRBJ2-1, is DARVTQTPRHKVTEMGQEVTMRCQPILGHNTVFWYRQTMMQGLELLAYFRNRAPLDDSGMPKDRFSAEMPDATLATLKIQPSEPRDSAVYFCASNVAGGGNEQFFGPGTRLTVL.

V gene TRBV2 combines with J gene TRBJ2-1; 8 bases align to TRBD2. V dropped 7 bases and J dropped 5; count of bases not matched to a gene: 7. Germline CDR1 and CDR2: SNHLY and FYNNEI. This CDR3 region has 14 residues. The CDR3 nucleotides read TGTGCCAGCACTGGGACTAGTGGGGACAATGAGCAGTTCTTC. Protein sequence: CASTGTSGDNEQFF. Based on the CDR3 plus reference TRBV2 and TRBJ2-1, the full variable domain is EPEVTQTPSHQVTQMGQEVILRCVPISNHLYFYWYRQILGQKVEFLVSFYNNEISEKSEIFDDQFSVERPDGSNFTLKIRSTKLEDSAMYFCASTGTSGDNEQFFGPGTRLTVL.

V usage is TRBV10-2 and J usage is TRBJ2-1, with 8 positions matching TRBD2. Germline trimming cut 1 base from V and 7 bases from J; bases unmatched to any gene: 6. The CDR3 has 15 amino acids. Germline V lookup: CDR1 WSHSY, CDR2 SAAADI. The chain's CDR3 is CASSELVAGLNEQFF. The CDR3 DNA sequence: TGCGCCAGCAGTGAGTTGGTAGCGGGATTAAATGAGCAGTTCTTC.

The chain links TRBV11-2 to TRBJ1-6; 8 bases map to TRBD1. The CDR3 is 14 residues long. The trim removed 5 bases at V and 10 bases at J, leaving 7 bases unmatched. Germline V CDR1 and CDR2: SGHAT, FQNNGV. CDR3 sequence: CASSTGTGFSPLHF. CDR3 nucleotides: TGTGCCAGCAGCACCGGGACAGGATTCTCACCCCTCCACTTT.

The V and J genes are TRBV5-1 and TRBJ2-6, with TRBD1 as a possible D gene (5 bases). This CDR3 comprises 15 residues. V was cut by 5 bases and J by 2 bases, with 11 bases left in between. Germline V gives CDR1 SGHRS, CDR2 YFSETQ. The CDR3 loop is CASSTGRAGANVLTF. The CDR3, as DNA: TGCGCCAGCAGTACGGGCAGGGCTGGGGCCAACGTCCTGACTTTC.

Notes on this clone: Other DNA sequences within the sample encode an identical CDR3. This chain links TRBV5-1 with TRBJ2-2; a weak D match, TRBD1 (5 bases). Germline lookup yields CDR1 SGHRS and CDR2 YFSETQ. The CDR3 has 15 amino acids. With 1 base removed from V and 1 base from J, the gap between germline ends came to 8 bases. The CDR3 loop is CASSLRTGNTGELFF. For the CDR3, the DNA is TGCGCCAGCAGCTTGAGAACAGGGAACACCGGGGAGCTGTTTTTT.

As regards this clone: The junction differs from germline at one of its ends, possibly a read error. The chain uses TRBV4-3 and TRBJ2-2; D not certain. From germline, CDR1 is LGHNA and CDR2 YSLEER. The CDR3 extends over 13 amino acids. The CDR3 DNA follows: TGCGCCAGCAGCAAAGACTTAACCGGGGAGCTGTTTTTT. This translates into CASSKDLTGELFF.

In its sample, this clone was seen once. One end of the junction fails to match germline, which may point to a read error. The CDR3 DNA reads as TGTGCTAGCAGGCGGAAAGACCCCCAGTGTTCCGAGCAGTACTTC. Protein: CASRRKDPQCSEQYF. The V and J genes are TRBV7-7 and TRBJ2-7; D unclear. Germline assignment: CDR1 SSHAT and CDR2 FNYEAQ (reference sequence). The CDR3 is 15 residues long.